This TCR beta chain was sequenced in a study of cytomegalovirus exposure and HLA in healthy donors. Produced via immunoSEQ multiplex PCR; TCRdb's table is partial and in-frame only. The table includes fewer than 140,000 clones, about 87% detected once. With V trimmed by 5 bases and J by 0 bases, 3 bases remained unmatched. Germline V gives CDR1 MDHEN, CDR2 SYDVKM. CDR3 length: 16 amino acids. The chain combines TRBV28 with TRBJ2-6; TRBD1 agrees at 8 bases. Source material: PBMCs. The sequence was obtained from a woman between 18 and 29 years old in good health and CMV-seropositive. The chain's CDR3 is CASSRQGFSGANVLTF. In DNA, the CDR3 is TGTGCCAGCAGTCGACAGGGGTTCTCTGGGGCCAACGTCCTGACTTTC.